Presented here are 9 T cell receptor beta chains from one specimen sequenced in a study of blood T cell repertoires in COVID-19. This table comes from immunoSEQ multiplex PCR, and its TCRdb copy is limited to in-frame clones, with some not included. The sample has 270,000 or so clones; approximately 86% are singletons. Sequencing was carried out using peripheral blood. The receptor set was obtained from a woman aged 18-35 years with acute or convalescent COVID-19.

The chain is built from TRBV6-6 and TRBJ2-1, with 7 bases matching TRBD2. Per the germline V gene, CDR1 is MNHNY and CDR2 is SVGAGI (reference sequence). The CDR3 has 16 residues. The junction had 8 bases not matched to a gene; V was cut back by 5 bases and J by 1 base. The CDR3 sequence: CASSQTGTMSYNEQFF. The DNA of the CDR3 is TGTGCCAGCAGTCAAACCGGGACTATGTCCTACAATGAGCAGTTCTTC.

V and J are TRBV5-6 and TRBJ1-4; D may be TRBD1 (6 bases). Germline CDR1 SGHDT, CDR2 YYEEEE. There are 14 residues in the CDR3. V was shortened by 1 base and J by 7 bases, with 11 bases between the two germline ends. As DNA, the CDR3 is TGTGCCAGCAGCTTGCAGGGGCTTGGTGAAAAACTGTTTTTT. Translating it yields CASSLQGLGEKLFF.

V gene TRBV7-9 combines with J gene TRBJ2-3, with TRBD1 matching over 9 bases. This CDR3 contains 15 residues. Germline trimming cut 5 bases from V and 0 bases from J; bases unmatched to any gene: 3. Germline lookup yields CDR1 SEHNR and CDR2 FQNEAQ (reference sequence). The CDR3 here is CASSTGTGSTDTQYF. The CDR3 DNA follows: TGTGCCAGCAGCACCGGGACAGGGAGCACAGATACGCAGTATTTT. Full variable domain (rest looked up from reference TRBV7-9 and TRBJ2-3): DTGVSQNPRHKITKRGQNVTFRCDPISEHNRLYWYRQTLGQGPEFLTYFQNEAQLEKSRLLSDRFSAERPKGSFSTLEIQRTEQGDSAMYLCASSTGTGSTDTQYFGPGTRLTVL.

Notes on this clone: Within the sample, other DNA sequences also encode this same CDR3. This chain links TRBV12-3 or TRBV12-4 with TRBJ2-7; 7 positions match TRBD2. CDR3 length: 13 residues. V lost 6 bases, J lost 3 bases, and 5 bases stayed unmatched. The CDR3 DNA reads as TGTGCCAGCAGCGACGGGACTAACTACGAGCAGTACTTC. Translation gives CASSDGTNYEQYF.

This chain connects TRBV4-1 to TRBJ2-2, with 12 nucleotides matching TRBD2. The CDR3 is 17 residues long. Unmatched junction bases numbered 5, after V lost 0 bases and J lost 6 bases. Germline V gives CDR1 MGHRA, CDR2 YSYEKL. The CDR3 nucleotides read TGCGCCAGCAGCCAAGATGGTCTAGCGGGAGGGCCCGGGGAGCTGTTTTTT. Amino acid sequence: CASSQDGLAGGPGELFF.

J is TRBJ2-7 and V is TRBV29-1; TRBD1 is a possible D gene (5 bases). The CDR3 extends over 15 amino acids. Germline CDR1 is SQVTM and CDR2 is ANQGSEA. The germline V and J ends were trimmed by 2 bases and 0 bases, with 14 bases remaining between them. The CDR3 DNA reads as TGCAGCGTTGAATATTTACAGGTAAACTCCTACGAGCAGTACTTC. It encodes CSVEYLQVNSYEQYF.

The CDR3 spells CAIRGVTAYGYTF. CDR3 nucleotides: TGTGCCATTCGGGGGGTAACTGCCTATGGCTACACCTTC. V and J are TRBV12-3 or TRBV12-4 and TRBJ1-2, with a tentative D call TRBD1 (5 bases). V lost 10 bases and J lost 4, with 16 bases in between. The CDR3 is made up of 13 amino acids.

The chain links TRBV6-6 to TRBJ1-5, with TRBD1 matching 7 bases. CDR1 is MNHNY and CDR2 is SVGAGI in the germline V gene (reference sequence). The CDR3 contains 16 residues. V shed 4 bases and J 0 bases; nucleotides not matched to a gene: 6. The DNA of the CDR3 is TGTGCCAGCAGTTCTCAGGGGGGATATAGCAATCAGCCCCAGCATTTT. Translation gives CASSSQGGYSNQPQHF.

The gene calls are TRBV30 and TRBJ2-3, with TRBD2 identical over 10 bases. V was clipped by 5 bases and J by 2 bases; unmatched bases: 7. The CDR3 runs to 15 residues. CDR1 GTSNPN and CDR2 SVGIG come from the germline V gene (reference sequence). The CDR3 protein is CAWAGTSVLTDTQYF. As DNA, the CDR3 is TGTGCCTGGGCCGGGACTAGCGTTCTCACAGATACGCAGTATTTT.